The next 6 T cell receptor beta chains were all read from a single sample in a study of blood T cell repertoires in COVID-19. Profiled with immunoSEQ multiplex PCR; TCRdb holds only in-frame clones, not every one. The profile shows about 120,000 clones, 70% to 90% of them singletons. The sequenced sample was peripheral blood. All receptors derive from a man aged 25 to 40 with acute or convalescent COVID-19.

The chain is built from TRBV15 and TRBJ1-4, with D possibly TRBD1 on 6 matching bases. V lost 3 bases and J lost 1, with 6 bases in between. Per the germline V gene, CDR1 is LNHNV and CDR2 is YYDKDF (reference sequence). The CDR3 is 14 amino acids. The CDR3 loop reads CATSRDRTNEKLFF. CDR3 DNA sequence: TGTGCCACCAGCAGGGACAGAACTAATGAAAAACTGTTTTTT.

This clone is a singleton in its sample. The chain employs TRBV29-1 and TRBJ2-5; 10 bases line up with TRBD1. The CDR3 runs to 17 residues. Per germline, CDR1 SQVTM and CDR2 ANQGSEA. V gave up 2 bases and J gave up 2 bases; unmatched junction bases: 11. CDR3 protein: CSVEWVRTGGIQETQYF. The DNA for the CDR3 is TGCAGCGTTGAATGGGTTAGGACAGGGGGTATACAAGAGACCCAGTACTTC.

The chain is built from TRBV15 and TRBJ1-2; TRBD1 matches at 7 bases. Germline lookup yields CDR1 LNHNV and CDR2 YYDKDF (reference sequence). The CDR3 is made up of 19 amino acids. Trimming cost V 9 bases and J 5 bases; bases outside gene matches: 27. CDR3 nucleotide sequence: TGTGCCACGTCCGGCGTCGCTCGGGACAGAGGTTCAACGGGGTATGGCTACACCTTC. As protein: CATSGVARDRGSTGYGYTF.

This clone was seen a single time. CDR3 sequence: CASSKTGTTEAFF. The CDR3 DNA reads TGTGCCAGTAGTAAAACAGGGACCACTGAAGCTTTCTTT. The chain is built from TRBV19 and TRBJ1-1, with D possibly matching TRBD1 (6 bases). CDR3 length: 13 amino acids. Trimming cost V 4 bases and J 4 bases, with 10 bases left between them. Germline V gene lookup returns CDR1 LNHDA and CDR2 SQIVND (reference sequence).

J is TRBJ2-1 and V is TRBV7-3; TRBD2 agrees at 7 bases. V lost 5 bases, J lost 1 base, and 5 bases stayed unmatched. Germline CDR1 and CDR2: SGHTA and FQGTGA. The CDR3 length is 15 residues. CDR3 bases: TGTGCCAGCAGCCTCGGGACTAATTCCTACAATGAGCAGTTCTTC. Its protein is CASSLGTNSYNEQFF.

The chain recombines TRBV25-1 with TRBJ1-2; D is uncertain. The germline V gene has CDR1 MGHDK and CDR2 SYGVNS. Trimming pared 3 bases from V and 10 bases from J, leaving 9 bases between. This CDR3 has 11 residues. The DNA of the CDR3 is TGTGCCAGCAGTGAGCGGCAGTTCTACACCTTC. This codes for CASSERQFYTF.